This is a list of T cell receptor beta chains from one sample in a study of beta chain features in type 1 diabetes. Sequencing used immunoSEQ multiplex PCR; TCRdb keeps in-frame clones, though not all of them. The sample has some 410,000 clones; roughly an eighth are singletons. Sample: naive CD4+ T cells from blood. The receptors originated from a woman aged 18-35 years in good health. The CDR3 runs from the conserved cysteine through the conserved F or W. Each record gives: V gene, J gene, D gene, CDR3 length, clone size, CDR3 DNA, CDR3 protein. D genes are given only for firm matches. Clone sizes are given selectively: once, few, many, or a class where the clone is expanded.

>TRBV29-1|TRBJ1-5|TRBD1|13|NA
TGCAGCGTGGGCCGGGACAGGAATCAGCCCCAGCATTTT
CSVGRDRNQPQHF
>TRBV18|TRBJ2-1|TRBD2|12|NA
TGTGCCAGCTCATCCGGGGGGACTGAGCAGTTCTTC
CASSSGGTEQFF
>TRBV2|TRBJ2-1|TRBD1|16|NA
TGTGCCAGCAGCTATGGACAGGGGAGATCCTACAATGAGCAGTTCTTC
CASSYGQGRSYNEQFF
>TRBV7-2|TRBJ2-3|NA|13|NA
TGTGCCAGCAGCGTTCAACAGGGAGATACGCAGTATTTT
CASSVQQGDTQYF
>TRBV5-1|TRBJ2-1|TRBD2|15|few
TGCGCCAGCAGCTTGGAAGCGGGAGTTGTTTCGCAGCAGTTCTTC
CASSLEAGVVSQQFF
>TRBV14|TRBJ1-1|NA|13|NA
TGTGCCAGCAGCCCCGGGATGAACACTGAAGCTTTCTTT
CASSPGMNTEAFF
>TRBV7-2|TRBJ2-3|TRBD2|15|few
TGTGCCAGCAGCCCGCGGGGGGGCGGAACAGATACGCAGTATTTT
CASSPRGGGTDTQYF
>TRBV9|TRBJ1-5|NA|15|few
TGTGCCAGCAGCCCGATGCCCGAGGGTAATCAGCCCCAGCATTTT
CASSPMPEGNQPQHF
>TRBV18|TRBJ2-1|NA|13|few
TGTGCCAGCTCACCGTCGGTTTACAATGAGCAGTTCTTC
CASSPSVYNEQFF
>TRBV5-1|TRBJ2-4|NA|17|NA
TGCGCCAGCAGCTTGGAATCCCGAGGAAAGGCCAAAAACATTCAGTACTTC
CASSLESRGKAKNIQYF
>TRBV9|TRBJ2-5|TRBD2|16|few
TGTGCCAGCAGCGTTAGGAGCGGGAGTCTCCAAGAGACCCAGTACTTC
CASSVRSGSLQETQYF
>TRBV9|TRBJ2-3|TRBD2|15|NA
TGTGCCAGCAGCGTGGCTAGCGGGAGTTCAGATACGCAGTATTTT
CASSVASGSSDTQYF
>TRBV5-1|TRBJ2-5|TRBD2|15|NA
TGCGCCAGCAGCTGGGGACTAGGAAACCAAGAGACCCAGTACTTC
CASSWGLGNQETQYF
>TRBV18|TRBJ2-3|NA|15|NA
TGTGCCAGCTCACCATGGGTAGCTGGGACAGATACGCAGTATTTT
CASSPWVAGTDTQYF
>TRBV6-5|TRBJ1-6|NA|15|NA
TGTGCCAGCAGTTACTACGGGGGAAGGGATTCACCCCTCCACTTT
CASSYYGGRDSPLHF
>TRBV28|TRBJ2-1|TRBD2|14|few
TGTGCCAGCAGACCTAGCGGGGGGGCCGGTGAGCAGTTCTTC
CASRPSGGAGEQFF
>TRBV29-1|TRBJ2-3|TRBD2|12|few
TGCAGCGTGGGACTAGCTTCAGATACGCAGTATTTT
CSVGLASDTQYF
>TRBV2|TRBJ2-1|NA|17|NA
TGTGCCAGCAGTGAAGCCGGACTATACAGCTCCTACAATGAGCAGTTCTTC
CASSEAGLYSSYNEQFF
>TRBV2|TRBJ2-1|NA|14|few
TGTGCCAGCAGTGATGAAGGATCCTACAATGAGCAGTTCTTC
CASSDEGSYNEQFF
>TRBV2|TRBJ1-1|NA|16|NA
TGTGCCAGCAGTCTTCTGACTTATACAGTGAACACTGAAGCTTTCTTT
CASSLLTYTVNTEAFF
>TRBV5-1|TRBJ2-3|NA|11|few
TGCGCCAGCAGCTTGGAGCAGGCGAGGTATTTT
CASSLEQARYF
>TRBV18|TRBJ2-7|NA|14|NA
TGTGCCAGCTCACTGACTAATTCGGTGGGGGAGCAGTACTTC
CASSLTNSVGEQYF
>TRBV28|TRBJ2-3|NA|16|few
TGTGCCAGCAGTTTACAGCGGTGGCGGGGCACAGATACGCAGTATTTT
CASSLQRWRGTDTQYF
>TRBV2|TRBJ2-1|NA|13|NA
TGTGCCAGCAGTCCGGAACGGTACAATGAGCAGTTCTTC
CASSPERYNEQFF
>TRBV29-1|TRBJ2-1|TRBD1|15|few
TGCAGCGGTACGAACAGGGGGCGTTCCTACAATGAGCAGTTCTTC
CSGTNRGRSYNEQFF
>TRBV4-3|TRBJ1-2|TRBD1|13|NA
TGCGCCAGCAGCCAAGGGACAGGGTATGGCTACACCTTC
CASSQGTGYGYTF
>TRBV25-1|TRBJ1-2|NA|14|few
TGTGCCAGCAGTGAAATAGACAGGAACTATGGCTACACCTTC
CASSEIDRNYGYTF
>TRBV9|TRBJ1-2|NA|15|few
TGTGCCAGCAGCGTAGCAGCAGTTATAAACTATGGCTACACCTTC
CASSVAAVINYGYTF
>TRBV6-1|TRBJ1-6|NA|16|NA
TGTGCCAGCAGTGAACTTCAGGCGGTTTCAAATTCACCCCTCCACTTT
CASSELQAVSNSPLHF
>TRBV29-1|TRBJ2-1|TRBD1|14|NA
TGCAGCGTCCGCCGGGACAGGGGTTACAATGAGCAGTTCTTC
CSVRRDRGYNEQFF
>TRBV29-1|TRBJ2-1|NA|10|few
TGCAGCGCTGGACTGGGACACCAGTTCTTC
CSAGLGHQFF
>TRBV5-1|TRBJ2-1|NA|16|few
TGCGCCAGCAGCTTGGTAATCGGGACGGAATTTGGTGAGCAGTTCTTC
CASSLVIGTEFGEQFF
>TRBV30|TRBJ1-1|NA|14|NA
TGTGCCTGGAGCGGAGGGGCCGTGGGCACTGAAGCTTTCTTT
CAWSGGAVGTEAFF
>TRBV14|TRBJ2-1|TRBD2|14|many
TGTGCCAGCAGCCAGGTGGCGGGGGTCAATGAGCAGTTCTTC
CASSQVAGVNEQFF
>TRBV28|TRBJ2-6|NA|15|few
TGTGCCAGCTTACCTTGGGGGTCTGGGGCCAACGTCCTGACTTTC
CASLPWGSGANVLTF
>TRBV19|TRBJ2-5|NA|15|few
TGTGCCAGCGGCCCTTATCGCAGGGGTCGAGAGACCCAGTACTTC
CASGPYRRGRETQYF
>TRBV13|TRBJ2-4|NA|13|NA
TGTGCCAGCAGCTTAAGGGGCATCCAAATTCAGTACTTC
CASSLRGIQIQYF
>TRBV5-4|TRBJ2-7|TRBD2|16|NA
TGTGCCATCATGAAATCCGAGCGGGGCACGGCCTCCGAGCAGTACTTC
CAIMKSERGTASEQYF
>TRBV7-2|TRBJ1-5|TRBD1|15|few
TGTGCCAGCAGCTTAGCAGGGGGCAGCAATCAGCCCCAGCATTTT
CASSLAGGSNQPQHF
>TRBV4-2|TRBJ2-3|NA|16|NA
TGTGCCAGCAGCCAAGATTTCGGACCGGGCGCAGATACGCAGTATTTT
CASSQDFGPGADTQYF
>TRBV18|TRBJ2-1|NA|16|NA
TGTGCCAGCTCACCACCGTTGGCGGAGGAGGTTGATGAGCAGTTCTTC
CASSPPLAEEVDEQFF
>TRBV15|TRBJ2-5|NA|14|many
TGTGCCACCAGCGCGGGCGGGGATGTGGAGACCCAGTACTTC
CATSAGGDVETQYF
>TRBV19|TRBJ2-1|NA|15|NA
TGTGCCAGTAGTAACAGGGCTATATCCTACAATGAGCAGTTCTTC
CASSNRAISYNEQFF
>TRBV27|TRBJ2-7|TRBD1|14|NA
TGTGCCAGCAGCCGGCCGGGACAGGGCTACGAGCAGTACTTC
CASSRPGQGYEQYF
>TRBV7-3|TRBJ2-1|NA|14|few
TGTGCCAGCAGCCCCCGGGTAGGGTTGAATGAGCAGTTCTTC
CASSPRVGLNEQFF
>TRBV7-9|TRBJ2-3|NA|15|few
TGTGCCAGCAGCTCCAGGGGCATGGGCACAGATACGCAGTATTTT
CASSSRGMGTDTQYF
>TRBV6-6|TRBJ1-2|NA|15|few
TGTGCCAGCAGTTACTCGACGGGAGCTAACTATGGCTACACCTTC
CASSYSTGANYGYTF
>TRBV12-5|TRBJ2-3|NA|14|NA
TGTGCTAGTGGTATCCAGGGATTCGGAGATACGCAGTATTTT
CASGIQGFGDTQYF
>TRBV29-1|TRBJ2-5|NA|15|NA
TGCAGCGTTGATGGCAGGGCATCGTACCAAGAGACCCAGTACTTC
CSVDGRASYQETQYF
>TRBV9|TRBJ1-1|TRBD1|14|few
TGTGCCAGCAGCTTTGGACAGGGTATCACTGAAGCTTTCTTT
CASSFGQGITEAFF
>TRBV11-2|TRBJ2-7|TRBD2|14|few
TGTGCCAGCCGCAAGGCGGGAGTTACCTACGAGCAGTACTTC
CASRKAGVTYEQYF
>TRBV7-2|TRBJ2-3|NA|15|few
TGTGCCAGCAGCTGGCCGGACGGCCGCACAGATACGCAGTATTTT
CASSWPDGRTDTQYF
>TRBV30|TRBJ2-7|NA|14|few
TGTGCCTGGAGTGTACGAGGGCGCTGGGCCGAGCAGTACTTC
CAWSVRGRWAEQYF